What follows are 21 T cell receptor beta chains derived from one specimen sequenced in a study of blood T cell repertoires in COVID-19. Generated by immunoSEQ multiplex PCR, the TCRdb table keeps only in-frame clones and is missing some. The sample gives about 280,000 clones, around 90% of which show up once; roughly 2.8% is in the top ten. The sequencing input was PBMCs or T cells enriched from blood (not recorded which). Receptors originate from a middle-aged man who had been exposed to COVID-19.

There are many counts of this clone. The rearrangement joins TRBV2 to TRBJ2-5, with 11 bases matching TRBD2. The germline V gene has CDR1 SNHLY and CDR2 FYNNEI. CDR3 length: 13 amino acids. V shed 5 bases and J 5 bases; nucleotides not matched to a gene: 1. CDR3 sequence: CASSPSGRETQYF. The CDR3 DNA is TGTGCCAGCAGTCCTAGCGGGAGGGAGACCCAGTACTTC.

The chain carries TRBV11-3 and TRBJ1-4; TRBD1 is a possible D gene (5 bases). There are 19 residues in the CDR3. Germline CDR1 SGHNT, CDR2 YENEEA. The ends were cut back, 0 bases at V and 0 bases at J, with 17 bases in the middle. The CDR3 reads CASSLDRGSSLATNEKLFF. DNA of the CDR3: TGTGCCAGCAGCTTAGATCGGGGGTCGTCTTTGGCAACTAATGAAAAACTGTTTTTT.

The chain couples TRBV14 to TRBJ2-6; 8 bases line up with TRBD2. Germline-derived CDR1 and CDR2 are SGHDN and FVKESK. The CDR3 contains 18 residues. J was trimmed by 2 bases and V by 4 bases; bases with no gene match: 10. CDR3 sequence reads: CASSPTRGGAPGANVLTF. CDR3 bases: TGTGCCAGCAGCCCTACTCGGGGGGGGGCGCCTGGGGCCAACGTCCTGACTTTC.

The V and J genes are TRBV2 and TRBJ1-1; D might be TRBD1 (6 bases). Germline-derived CDR1 and CDR2 are SNHLY and FYNNEI. With 4 bases removed from V and 4 bases from J, the gap between germline ends came to 10 bases. The CDR3 extends over 13 amino acids. The CDR3 reads CASSVTGFTEAFF. CDR3 bases: TGTGCCAGCAGTGTTACAGGGTTCACTGAAGCTTTCTTT.

In this sample, this clone turned up once. The rearrangement joins TRBV29-1 to TRBJ1-1, with D hard to call. Trimming removed 4 bases from V and 1 base from J, with 16 bases in between. This CDR3 contains 15 residues. The V gene's germline CDR1 is SQVTM and CDR2 ANQGSEA. The CDR3 DNA reads TGCAGCGTTGTCTTGGAGGGCCGGAGGAACACTGAAGCTTTCTTT. Encoded protein: CSVVLEGRRNTEAFF.

This sequence joins TRBV5-5 and TRBJ1-2, with 7 bases aligning to TRBD1. Germline V gives CDR1 SGHKS, CDR2 YYEKEE (reference sequence). Trimming cost V 3 bases and J 4 bases; bases outside gene matches: 6. This CDR3 spans 14 amino acids. CDR3 sequence reads: CASSSQGGGYGYTF. DNA for the CDR3: TGTGCCAGCAGCTCCCAGGGGGGAGGCTATGGCTACACCTTC. Together with reference TRBV5-5 and TRBJ1-2, the CDR3 gives the full variable domain: DAGVTQSPTHLIKTRGQQVTLRCSPISGHKSVSWYQQVLGQGPQFIFQYYEKEERGRGNFPDRFSARQFPNYSSELNVNALLLGDSALYLCASSSQGGGYGYTFGSGTRLTVV.

This rearrangement joins TRBV7-9 to TRBJ1-6; D may be TRBD1 (5 bases). V shed 1 base and J shed 9 bases, with 10 bases lying between them. Germline CDR1 is SEHNR and CDR2 is FQNEAQ (reference sequence). This CDR3 contains 14 residues. CDR3 nucleotide sequence: TGTGCCAGCAGCTTAGTCACGGGGGGTTCACCCCTCCACTTT. Residues: CASSLVTGGSPLHF.

V usage is TRBV5-6 and J usage is TRBJ1-4, with TRBD1 matching over 9 bases. Looked up from germline, CDR1 is SGHDT and CDR2 is YYEEEE. V lost 2 bases, J lost 8 bases, and 7 bases stayed unmatched. This CDR3 has 15 amino acids. This chain's CDR3 is CASSFPTGGNEKLFF. In nucleotides, the CDR3 is TGTGCCAGCAGCTTTCCGACAGGGGGTAACGAAAAACTGTTTTTT.

V and J are TRBV21-1 and TRBJ2-3; the D call in the table, TRBD1, was not verified against the DNA. TRBV21-1 is classified as a pseudogene. The CDR3 extends over 14 amino acids. CDR3 residues: CASSKGQGPDTQYF. The CDR3 DNA follows: TGTGCCAGCAGCAAAGGCCAGGGTCCAGATACGCAGTATTTT.

The chain employs TRBV5-1 and TRBJ2-1; tentative D call: TRBD2 (6 bases). V was shortened by 4 bases and J by 4 bases, with 18 bases between the two germline ends. Per germline, CDR1 SGHRS and CDR2 YFSETQ. The CDR3 sequence is 16 residues long. The CDR3 is CASSVQNQRVYNEQFF. The CDR3, as DNA: TGCGCCAGCAGCGTACAGAACCAGCGGGTGTACAATGAGCAGTTCTTC.

V and J are TRBV12-5 and TRBJ2-7; D is possibly TRBD2 (6 bases). The CDR3 covers 15 residues. V lost 0 bases to trimming and J lost 5 bases, with 14 bases between them. Germline V lookup: CDR1 LGHNT, CDR2 FRNRAP. Here the CDR3 DNA reads TGTGCTAGTGGTTTGGTACTAGCCCCGGGGGACGAGCAGTACTTC. It encodes CASGLVLAPGDEQYF.

The CDR3 loop reads CASSLGQGLILDTQYF. The CDR3 bases are TGTGCCAGCAGCCTAGGACAGGGTCTCATTCTAGATACGCAGTATTTT. The chain uses TRBV7-9 and TRBJ2-3; 8 nucleotides align to TRBD1. With 5 bases clipped from V and 5 bases from J, the junction kept 12 bases outside the gene matches. Germline V gives CDR1 SEHNR, CDR2 FQNEAQ (reference sequence). The CDR3 contains 16 residues.

This rearrangement joins TRBV5-1 to TRBJ2-1; 9 nucleotides align to TRBD2. V gave up 3 bases and J gave up 7 bases; unmatched junction bases: 14. Germline V lookup: CDR1 SGHRS, CDR2 YFSETQ. The CDR3 has 17 amino acids. The CDR3, as DNA: TGCGCCAGCAGCTCGAGCGGACTAGCGCCGGGTTTGAATGAGCAGTTCTTC. This gives the protein CASSSSGLAPGLNEQFF.

The chain carries TRBV21-1 and TRBJ2-7; whether TRBD1, the table's D call, matches the DNA was not checked. TRBV21-1 is described as a pseudogene. The CDR3 sequence is 15 residues long. The CDR3 DNA reads as TGTGCCAGCAGCAATACTACCAGGGGAACCTACGAGCAGTACTTC. This codes for CASSNTTRGTYEQYF.

The rearrangement joins TRBV4-3 to TRBJ1-5; TRBD1 matches 8 bases. After removal of 4 bases from V and 8 bases from J, the junction contained 16 bases not matched to a gene. The CDR3 is 17 amino acids. Germline V gene data show CDR1 as LGHNA and CDR2 as YSLEER. Here the CDR3 reads CASSPIFPGTGGEPQHF. The CDR3 bases are TGCGCCAGCAGCCCGATTTTCCCGGGGACAGGTGGAGAGCCCCAGCATTTT.

Here the CDR3 DNA reads TGTGCCAGTAGTACCCGACAGGGGGTGTCCTACGAGCAGTACTTC. Its protein is CASSTRQGVSYEQYF. The chain links TRBV19 to TRBJ2-7; 9 nucleotides match TRBD1. In germline, CDR1 is LNHDA, CDR2 SQIVND (reference sequence). CDR3 length: 15 residues. J was trimmed by 1 base and V by 4 bases; bases with no gene match: 5.

This chain links TRBV7-9 with TRBJ2-3; TRBD2 might be the D (6 bases). V was trimmed by 5 bases and J by 3 bases, leaving 15 bases between them. The germline gives CDR1 SEHNR, CDR2 FQNEAQ (reference sequence). The CDR3 loop spans 15 amino acids. The CDR3 spells CASSPMGGSTDTQYF. In nucleotides, the CDR3 is TGTGCCAGCAGCCCAATGGGGGGATCAACAGATACGCAGTATTTT.

This clone has just one count. CDR3 bases: TGTGCCAGCAGCGTAGGTGGGGGCGCAAGTGAAAAACTGTTTTTT. Protein product: CASSVGGGASEKLFF. This sequence joins TRBV9 and TRBJ1-4; D is possibly TRBD1 (6 bases). Trimming removed 0 bases from V and 7 bases from J, with 13 bases in between. Germline V gene sequence: CDR1 SGDLS, CDR2 YYNGEE. The CDR3 is 15 residues long.

This clone has more than one count but fewer than ten. V usage is TRBV5-1 and J usage is TRBJ2-3, with 9 nucleotides matching TRBD2. The CDR3 spans 16 residues. Germline CDR1 is SGHRS and CDR2 is YFSETQ. Trimming took 4 bases from V and 3 from J; bases not matched to a gene: 9. CDR3 amino acids: CASSLVAGDGTDTQYF. CDR3 sequence (DNA): TGCGCCAGCAGCCTGGTAGCGGGAGACGGAACAGATACGCAGTATTTT.

The chain joins TRBV25-1 to TRBJ1-1; D is possibly TRBD1 (5 bases). Deletions cut 6 bases from V and 1 base from J, with 9 bases between. The CDR3 runs 13 residues. Germline-derived CDR1 and CDR2 are MGHDK and SYGVNS. DNA of the CDR3: TGTGCCAGCAGGACTCAGGGGAACACTGAAGCTTTCTTT. Protein product: CASRTQGNTEAFF.

CDR3 nucleotide sequence: TGCGCCAGCAGCCAAGATAAACGGAGCGGGAGTCTCCGCGAGCAGTACTTC. Encoded protein: CASSQDKRSGSLREQYF. The gene calls are TRBV4-1 and TRBJ2-7, with 8 bases that match TRBD2. The CDR3 has 17 residues. The trim removed 0 bases at V and 6 bases at J, leaving 13 bases unmatched. From germline, CDR1 is MGHRA and CDR2 YSYEKL.